This entry lists 10 T cell receptor beta chains sequenced from one sample in a study of identifying expanded T cells in peripheral blood. Clones were sequenced by immunoSEQ multiplex PCR, and TCRdb holds only the in-frame ones, with some missing. Of around 100,000 clones listed, 88% are singletons. The sequenced material came from blood. These receptors were taken from a person between 18 and 70 years old in good health.

The rearrangement uses TRBV7-9 and TRBJ2-2; D remains ambiguous. Trimming shortened V by 3 bases and J by 4 bases, and 15 bases separated the two germline ends. Germline values: CDR1 SEHNR, CDR2 FQNEAQ (reference sequence). The CDR3 length is 16 residues. The chain's CDR3 is CASSFISVLSTGELFF. The CDR3 coding sequence is TGTGCCAGCAGCTTTATCAGTGTCCTAAGCACCGGGGAGCTGTTTTTT.

Concerning this clone: The sample contains more than one DNA sequence encoding this CDR3. The chain uses TRBV9 and TRBJ1-2; the D gene is possibly TRBD1 (5 bases). The CDR3 sequence is 13 residues long. From germline, CDR1 is SGDLS and CDR2 YYNGEE. V shed 3 bases and J shed 0 bases, with 6 bases lying between them. CDR3 nucleotide sequence: TGTGCCAGCAGCGCAGGGACTAACTATGGCTACACCTTC. Protein: CASSAGTNYGYTF.

Here the CDR3 DNA reads TGCGCCAGCAGCCTGTGGTCGAACACTGAAGCTTTCTTT. Translating gives CASSLWSNTEAFF. The rearrangement links TRBV5-1 to TRBJ1-1; no clear D gene. This CDR3 spans 13 amino acids. CDR1 and CDR2 from the germline V gene are SGHRS and YFSETQ. Trimming took off 4 bases at V and 1 base at J, with 8 bases between the two ends.

The V gene is TRBV19, the J gene TRBJ1-2, with TRBD1 as a possible D gene (6 bases). CDR1 LNHDA and CDR2 SQIVND come from the germline V gene (reference sequence). V was shortened by 3 bases and J by 4 bases, with 15 bases between the two germline ends. The CDR3 contains 15 residues. CDR3 bases: TGTGCCAGTAGTATGGAAACAGGGCTGGTCTATGGCTACACCTTC. Translating it yields CASSMETGLVYGYTF. The full variable domain, its missing parts supplied by reference TRBV19 and TRBJ1-2, is DGGITQSPKYLFRKEGQNVTLSCEQNLNHDAMYWYRQDPGQGLRLIYYSQIVNDFQKGDIAEGYSVSREKKESFPLTVTSAQKNPTAFYLCASSMETGLVYGYTFGSGTRLTVV.

The chain carries TRBV2 and TRBJ2-7; D unresolved. CDR3 length: 13 amino acids. Trimming pared 7 bases from V and 5 bases from J, leaving 15 bases between. Per germline, CDR1 SNHLY and CDR2 FYNNEI. The CDR3 loop is CASTFTGGNEQYF. As DNA, the CDR3 is TGTGCCAGCACCTTCACGGGTGGTAACGAGCAGTACTTC.

This clone was seen a handful of times. The chain couples TRBV14 to TRBJ1-1, with a weak D call TRBD1 (5 bases). V was clipped by 2 bases and J by 6 bases, with 16 bases between them. The CDR3 has 15 amino acids. Germline-derived CDR1 and CDR2 are SGHDN and FVKESK. CDR3 amino acids: CASSQWPEGLAEAFF. CDR3 bases: TGTGCCAGCAGCCAATGGCCTGAGGGGTTAGCTGAAGCTTTCTTT.

The rearrangement uses TRBV21-1 and TRBJ1-2. TRBV21-1 is a documented pseudogene. This CDR3 has 15 amino acids. The DNA of the CDR3 is TGTGCCAGCAGCTTAGGGGAGGAGGAATCTTATGGCTACACCTTC. Amino acids: CASSLGEEESYGYTF.

This chain uses TRBV27 with TRBJ2-2; maybe TRBD1 (6 bases). CDR3 size: 19 residues. Germline lookup yields CDR1 MNHEY and CDR2 SMNVEV (reference sequence). Trimming removed 0 bases at V and 3 bases at J, with 20 bases between. CDR3 nucleotide sequence: TGTGCCAGCAGTTTATCCCTAGGGGGTGGGCGACGGTACACCGGGGAGCTGTTTTTT. This gives the protein CASSLSLGGGRRYTGELFF.

The chain couples TRBV27 to TRBJ2-5; D not resolved. The CDR3 extends over 14 amino acids. V gave up 6 bases and J gave up 0 bases, with 11 bases separating them. Germline V gives CDR1 MNHEY, CDR2 SMNVEV (reference sequence). The CDR3 sequence is CASRATNYQETQYF. CDR3 bases: TGTGCCAGCAGGGCAACAAATTACCAAGAGACCCAGTACTTC.

The chain carries TRBV7-2 and TRBJ2-1; D is unresolved. V lost 3 bases to trimming and J lost 5 bases, with 11 bases between them. CDR1 is SGHTA and CDR2 is FQGNSA in the germline V gene. CDR3 size: 14 residues. The CDR3 loop is CASSFLDTDNEQFF. The CDR3 coding sequence is TGTGCCAGCAGCTTCCTAGACACCGACAATGAGCAGTTCTTC. The full variable domain, with the rest looked up from reference TRBV7-2 and TRBJ2-1, is GAGVSQSPSNKVTEKGKDVELRCDPISGHTALYWYRQSLGQGLEFLIYFQGNSAPDKSGLPSDRFSAERTGGSVSTLTIQRTQQEDSAVYLCASSFLDTDNEQFFGPGTRLTVL.